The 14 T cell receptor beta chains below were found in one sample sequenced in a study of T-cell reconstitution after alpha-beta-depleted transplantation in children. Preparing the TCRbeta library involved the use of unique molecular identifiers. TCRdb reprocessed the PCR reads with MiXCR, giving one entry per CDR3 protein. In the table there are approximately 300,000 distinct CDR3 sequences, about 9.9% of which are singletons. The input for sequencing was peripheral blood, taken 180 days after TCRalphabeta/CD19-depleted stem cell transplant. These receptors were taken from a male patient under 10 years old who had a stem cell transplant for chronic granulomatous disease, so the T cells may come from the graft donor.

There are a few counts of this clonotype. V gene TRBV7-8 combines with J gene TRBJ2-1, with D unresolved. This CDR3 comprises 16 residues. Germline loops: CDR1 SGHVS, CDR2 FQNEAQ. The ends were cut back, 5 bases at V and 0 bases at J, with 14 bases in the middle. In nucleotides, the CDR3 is TGTGCCAGCAGCCCCTCCCGGGCATCCTCCTACAATGAGCAGTTCTTC. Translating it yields CASSPSRASSYNEQFF.

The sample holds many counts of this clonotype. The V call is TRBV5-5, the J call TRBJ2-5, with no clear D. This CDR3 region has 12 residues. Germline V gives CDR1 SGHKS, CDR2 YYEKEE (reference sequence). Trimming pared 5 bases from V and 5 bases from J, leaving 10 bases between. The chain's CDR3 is CASSFQGETQYF. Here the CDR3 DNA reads TGTGCCAGCAGTTTCCAAGGGGAGACCCAGTACTTC.

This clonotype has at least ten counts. Written as DNA, the CDR3 is TGCAGTGCTAGAGAAGGGGTAAATGAGCAGTTCTTC. Amino acids: CSAREGVNEQFF. V is TRBV20-1 and J is TRBJ2-1; TRBD1 might be the D (5 bases). Trimming cost V 0 bases and J 7 bases, with 7 bases left between them. This CDR3 comprises 12 residues. Germline V gene data show CDR1 as DFQATT and CDR2 as SNEGSKA (reference sequence).

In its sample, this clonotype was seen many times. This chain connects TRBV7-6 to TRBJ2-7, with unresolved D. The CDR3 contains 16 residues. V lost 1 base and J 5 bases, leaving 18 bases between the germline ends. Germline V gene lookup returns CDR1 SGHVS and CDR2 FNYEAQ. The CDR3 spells CASSLDPTLRPHEQYF. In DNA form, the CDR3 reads TGTGCCAGCAGCTTAGACCCCACTCTCAGACCCCACGAGCAGTACTTC.

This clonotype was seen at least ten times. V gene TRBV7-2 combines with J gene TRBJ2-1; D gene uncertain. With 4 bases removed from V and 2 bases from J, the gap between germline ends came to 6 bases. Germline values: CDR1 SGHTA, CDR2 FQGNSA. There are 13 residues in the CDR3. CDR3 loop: CASSSRAYNEQFF. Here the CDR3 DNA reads TGTGCCAGCAGCTCCCGGGCCTACAATGAGCAGTTCTTC.

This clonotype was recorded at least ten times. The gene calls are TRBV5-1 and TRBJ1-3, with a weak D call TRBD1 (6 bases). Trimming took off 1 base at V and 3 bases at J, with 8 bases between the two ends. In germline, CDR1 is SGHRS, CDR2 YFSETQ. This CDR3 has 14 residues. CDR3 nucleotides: TGCGCCAGCAGCTTGAAACAGGGTGGAAACACCATATATTTT. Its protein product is CASSLKQGGNTIYF.

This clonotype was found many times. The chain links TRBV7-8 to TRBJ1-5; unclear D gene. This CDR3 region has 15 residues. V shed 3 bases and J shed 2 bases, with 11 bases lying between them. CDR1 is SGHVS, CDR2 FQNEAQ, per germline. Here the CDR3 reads CASSFLPDGNQPQHF. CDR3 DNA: TGTGCCAGCAGCTTCCTCCCAGACGGCAATCAGCCCCAGCATTTT.

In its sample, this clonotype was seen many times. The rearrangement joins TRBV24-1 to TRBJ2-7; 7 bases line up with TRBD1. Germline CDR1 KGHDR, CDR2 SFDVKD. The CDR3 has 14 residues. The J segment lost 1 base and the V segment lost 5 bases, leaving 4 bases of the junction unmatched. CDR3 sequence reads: CATSATGESYEQYF. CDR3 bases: TGTGCCACCAGTGCAACAGGGGAGTCCTACGAGCAGTACTTC.

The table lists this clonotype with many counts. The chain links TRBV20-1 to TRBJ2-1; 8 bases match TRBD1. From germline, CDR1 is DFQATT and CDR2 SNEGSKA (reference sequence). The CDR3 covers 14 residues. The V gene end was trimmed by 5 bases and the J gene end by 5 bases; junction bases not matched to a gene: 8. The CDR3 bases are TGCAGTGCTTTCAGACAGGGGTGGGACAATGAGCAGTTCTTC. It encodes CSAFRQGWDNEQFF.

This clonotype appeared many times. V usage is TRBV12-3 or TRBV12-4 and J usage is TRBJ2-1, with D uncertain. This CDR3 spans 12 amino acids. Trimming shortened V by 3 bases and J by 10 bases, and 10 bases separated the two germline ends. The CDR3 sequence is CASSLAGVEQFF. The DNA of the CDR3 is TGTGCCAGCAGTTTGGCTGGGGTCGAGCAGTTCTTC.

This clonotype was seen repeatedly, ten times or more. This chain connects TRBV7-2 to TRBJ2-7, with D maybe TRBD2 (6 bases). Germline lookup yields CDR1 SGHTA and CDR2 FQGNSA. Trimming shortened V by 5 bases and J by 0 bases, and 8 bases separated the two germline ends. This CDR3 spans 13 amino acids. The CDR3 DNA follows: TGTGCCAGCAGCCCGACTAGCTCCTACGAGCAGTACTTC. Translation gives CASSPTSSYEQYF.

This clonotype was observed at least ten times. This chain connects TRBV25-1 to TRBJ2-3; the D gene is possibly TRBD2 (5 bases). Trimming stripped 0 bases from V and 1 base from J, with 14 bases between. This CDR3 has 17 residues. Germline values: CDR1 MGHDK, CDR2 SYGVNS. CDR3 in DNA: TGTGCCAGCAGTGAATATGAGGGTTCTTTGGGCACAGATACGCAGTATTTT. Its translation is CASSEYEGSLGTDTQYF.

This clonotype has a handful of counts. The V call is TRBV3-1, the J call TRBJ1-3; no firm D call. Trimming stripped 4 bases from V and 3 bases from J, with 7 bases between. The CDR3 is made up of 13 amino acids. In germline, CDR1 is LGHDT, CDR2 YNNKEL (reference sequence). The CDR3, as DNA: TGTGCCAGCAGCCTCCGTATTGGAAACACCATATATTTT. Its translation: CASSLRIGNTIYF.

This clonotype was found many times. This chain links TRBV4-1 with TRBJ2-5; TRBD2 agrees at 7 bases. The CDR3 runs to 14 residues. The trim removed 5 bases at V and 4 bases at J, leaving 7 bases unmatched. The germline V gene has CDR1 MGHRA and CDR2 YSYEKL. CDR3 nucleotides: TGCGCCAGCAGCGGTGGGACTATGAGAGAGACCCAGTACTTC. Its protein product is CASSGGTMRETQYF.